This T cell receptor beta chain was identified in a study of blood T cell repertoires in COVID-19. The table came from immunoSEQ multiplex PCR; TCRdb's copy has only in-frame clones and leaves some out. Altogether over 130,000 clones are present, 70% to 90% being singletons, with the ten largest covering around a quarter. V gave up 2 bases and J gave up 4 bases, with 6 bases separating them. This CDR3 has 12 residues. The sequencing sample was made of peripheral blood. The rearrangement uses TRBV12-3 or TRBV12-4 and TRBJ2-7; D unclear. The receptor was isolated from a human donor in a cohort sampled during active COVID-19. The CDR3 sequence is CASSLLYYEQYF. The DNA of the CDR3 is TGTGCCAGCAGTTTATTGTATTACGAGCAGTACTTC.